This T cell receptor beta chain is from a study of molecular identifiers for immune sequencing clone quantification. V gave up 1 base and J gave up 5 bases, with 9 bases separating them. From germline, CDR1 is SGHDN and CDR2 FVKESK. There are 13 residues in the CDR3. TCRdb recomputed calls from the PCR reads with MiXCR, one row per CDR3 protein. In the table there are under 650,000 distinct CDR3 sequences, just under 20% of which are singletons. The source material was naive CD8+ T cells from blood, with Jurkat cell RNA spiked in. Subset indicated: FACS-sorted CD8+CD4-CCR7+CD45RA+ naive T cells. The clonotype originates from a human donor in good health. Some libraries in this study had Jurkat cell RNA spiked in. The V call is TRBV14, the J call TRBJ2-7, with D uncertain. This chain's CDR3 is CASSQVLQNEQYF. The CDR3 coding sequence is TGTGCCAGCAGCCAAGTTTTGCAAAACGAGCAGTACTTC.